These 17 T cell receptor beta chains were all obtained from the same sample, sequenced in a study of spatial heterogeneity in lung cancer. Study-level findings and limits: Within tumors, counts of expanded alpha and beta TCRs tracked tumor mutation counts.

Their cognate antigens are unknown. As to time point: sample taken at primary tumor resection. TCRdb fed the 5' RACE reads into MiXCR, producing one record per CDR3 protein. The table includes some 2,500 distinct CDR3 sequences, approximately 7.4% detected once. The specimen was lung tumor tissue, collected at surgery. The source is a female donor with early-stage non-small cell lung cancer.

Judged by abundance, this clonotype is medium-sized (0.01 to 0.1%). The chain combines TRBV4-1 with TRBJ1-2; D gene uncertain. Trimming took off 0 bases at V and 6 bases at J, with 20 bases between the two ends. Germline V gene sequence: CDR1 MGHRA, CDR2 YSYEKL. This CDR3 region has 17 residues. CDR3 in amino acids: CASSQEEAGLEYDGYTF. Written as DNA, the CDR3 is TGCGCCAGCAGCCAAGAAGAAGCAGGCTTGGAATATGATGGCTACACCTTC.

CDR3 sequence reads: CASSSRATGMEGTEAFF. The CDR3 DNA is TGTGCCAGCAGCTCACGCGCAACAGGGATGGAGGGCACTGAAGCTTTCTTT. V gene TRBV7-2 combines with J gene TRBJ1-1; the D gene is possibly TRBD1 (6 bases). Trimming cost V 4 bases and J 4 bases, with 22 bases left between them. Germline CDR1 is SGHTA and CDR2 is FQGNSA. This CDR3 has 17 amino acids.

This clonotype showed up many times. The chain has TRBV20-1 and TRBJ1-4; D uncertain. The length of the CDR3 is 12 residues. V lost 6 bases and J lost 3, with 8 bases in between. Germline V gene sequence: CDR1 DFQATT, CDR2 SNEGSKA (reference sequence). CDR3 region: CSAERSNEKLFF. CDR3 nucleotides: TGCAGTGCCGAGCGGTCTAATGAAAAACTGTTTTTT.

This clonotype showed up many times. This sequence joins TRBV7-2 and TRBJ2-3; the match to TRBD1 covers 9 bases. The junction had 5 bases not matched to a gene; V was cut back by 6 bases and J by 1 base. CDR1 and CDR2 (germline): SGHTA, FQGNSA. This CDR3 is built from 15 residues. DNA for the CDR3: TGTGCCAGCAGTTCACGGACAGGGGGCACAGATACGCAGTATTTT. This gives the protein CASSSRTGGTDTQYF.

This chain links TRBV12-3 or TRBV12-4 with TRBJ2-1; TRBD1 matches 7 bases. Germline trimming cut 5 bases from V and 4 bases from J; bases unmatched to any gene: 5. This CDR3 comprises 14 residues. CDR3 region: CASSRPGQYNEQFF. The CDR3 coding sequence is TGTGCCAGCAGTCGTCCGGGACAGTACAATGAGCAGTTCTTC.

In its sample, this clonotype ranks as medium-sized. CDR3 sequence: CAIGQHQETQYF. The CDR3 DNA reads as TGTGCCATCGGACAGCACCAAGAGACCCAGTACTTC. This chain uses TRBV10-3 with TRBJ2-5; maybe TRBD1 (6 bases). V dropped 8 bases and J dropped 0 bases, with 7 bases sitting between them. This CDR3 region has 12 residues. From germline, CDR1 is ENHRY and CDR2 SYGVKD.

This clonotype was observed a handful of times. DNA for the CDR3: TGTGCCAGCAGCCCCGCGGAAAGGACCTATAATTCACCCCTCCACTTT. Translation: CASSPAERTYNSPLHF. This chain joins TRBV7-6 and TRBJ1-6; D is ambiguous. The CDR3 spans 16 residues. Trimming removed 5 bases at V and 2 bases at J, with 13 bases between. The germline V gene encodes CDR1 SGHVS and CDR2 FNYEAQ.

By share, this clonotype ranks as medium-sized. For the CDR3, the DNA is TGTGCCAGCAGCTTGGATGGGGGGAACACAGATACGCAGTATTTT. Protein: CASSLDGGNTDTQYF. The rearrangement links TRBV5-4 to TRBJ2-3; D possibly corresponds to TRBD2 (6 bases). The CDR3 is made up of 15 amino acids. Germline V CDR1 and CDR2: SGHNT, YYREEE (reference sequence). Trimming shortened V by 0 bases and J by 2 bases, and 10 bases separated the two germline ends. Using reference TRBV5-4 and TRBJ2-3 for the parts outside the CDR3, the full variable domain is ETGVTQSPTHLIKTRGQQVTLRCSSQSGHNTVSWYQQALGQGPQFIFQYYREEENGRGNFPPRFSGLQFPNYSSELNVNALELDDSALYLCASSLDGGNTDTQYFGPGTRLTVL.

This clonotype qualifies as medium-sized. This chain joins TRBV20-1 and TRBJ2-7, with D uncertain. Per the germline V gene, CDR1 is DFQATT and CDR2 is SNEGSKA (reference sequence). The CDR3 contains 11 residues. Trimming removed 2 bases from V and 9 bases from J, with 11 bases in between. CDR3 sequence reads: CSARLGPGQYF. CDR3 sequence (DNA): TGCAGTGCTAGATTGGGTCCGGGGCAGTACTTC.

This clonotype is medium-sized (0.01 to 0.1%) by share. The rearrangement uses TRBV6-2 or TRBV6-3 and TRBJ1-5; D gene uncertain. The V gene lost 6 bases and the J gene lost 3 bases, with 15 bases spanning the gap. The CDR3 runs to 15 residues. CDR1 and CDR2 from the germline V gene are MNHEY and SVGEGT. The CDR3 is CASRAGDGPNQPQHF. CDR3 coding DNA: TGTGCCAGCAGGGCTGGCGACGGACCCAATCAGCCCCAGCATTTT.

This clonotype was found a few times. V and J are TRBV12-3 or TRBV12-4 and TRBJ1-6; tentatively, D is TRBD1 (5 bases). The germline V and J ends were trimmed by 3 bases and 9 bases, with 9 bases remaining between them. This CDR3 is built from 13 residues. The CDR3 region has the DNA TGTGCCAGCAGTTTGGGGGGAAGTTCACCCCTCCACTTT. The encoded protein is CASSLGGSSPLHF.

The chain uses TRBV4-3 and TRBJ1-6, with D possibly matching TRBD1 (5 bases). Trimming removed 4 bases at V and 9 bases at J, with 16 bases between. The CDR3 contains 15 residues. Germline CDR1 is LGHNA and CDR2 is YSLEER. CDR3 DNA sequence: TGCGCCAGCAGCCTCAGACCCACTGGGGGTTCACCCCTCCACTTT. Protein: CASSLRPTGGSPLHF.

This clonotype appeared many times. The V call is TRBV20-1, the J call TRBJ1-1; D is undetermined. V lost 5 bases and J 0 bases, leaving 16 bases between the germline ends. The CDR3 has 15 residues. Germline loops: CDR1 DFQATT, CDR2 SNEGSKA (reference sequence). The CDR3, as DNA: TGCAGTGCTTATAGGGTCAGCTCCATGAACACTGAAGCTTTCTTT. Translated, it gives CSAYRVSSMNTEAFF.

By its share, this clonotype is medium-sized. This rearrangement joins TRBV27 to TRBJ1-5, with D hard to call. Germline CDR1 MNHEY, CDR2 SMNVEV (reference sequence). The CDR3 spans 15 residues. V was shortened by 5 bases and J by 0 bases, with 11 bases between the two germline ends. CDR3 in amino acids: CASSPRRDSNQPQHF. The CDR3 nucleotides read TGTGCCAGCAGTCCCAGACGGGATAGCAATCAGCCCCAGCATTTT.

This clonotype is termed medium-sized. V is TRBV20-1 and J is TRBJ2-5; the match to TRBD2 covers 8 bases. Germline CDR1 and CDR2: DFQATT and SNEGSKA (reference sequence). The V and J ends lost 5 bases and 5 bases, in that order; junction bases with no gene match: 10. The CDR3 loop spans 14 amino acids. Here the CDR3 reads CSAPRGGLRETQYF. The CDR3 DNA follows: TGCAGTGCTCCCCGGGGGGGCCTCCGGGAGACCCAGTACTTC.

This clonotype is medium-sized (0.01 to 0.1%). The gene calls are TRBV7-2 and TRBJ2-2; tentatively, D is TRBD2 (6 bases). Trimming shortened V by 2 bases and J by 7 bases, and 14 bases separated the two germline ends. CDR3 length: 15 amino acids. Looked up from germline, CDR1 is SGHTA and CDR2 is FQGNSA. CDR3 DNA sequence: TGTGCCAGCAGCTTACAAATCGGGGAGGTCGGGGAGCTGTTTTTT. Residues: CASSLQIGEVGELFF.

In its sample, this clonotype ranks as medium-sized. The V gene is TRBV24-1, the J gene TRBJ2-3; a weak D match, TRBD2 (5 bases). The CDR3 runs to 12 residues. V was trimmed by 5 bases and J by 6 bases, leaving 8 bases between them. The germline V gene has CDR1 KGHDR and CDR2 SFDVKD. Here the CDR3 DNA reads TGTGCCACCAGTGGGGAGAAGGATACGCAGTATTTT. Translating it yields CATSGEKDTQYF.